This T cell receptor beta chain was retrieved from a study of blood T cells in healthy people across ages. V shed 6 bases, J shed 7 bases, and the junction held 19 bases outside the gene matches. The germline V gene has CDR1 SNHLY and CDR2 FYNNEI. This CDR3 is 17 amino acids long. Using a J-beta primer mix together with a sample-barcoded 5' primer, a second PCR was run for roughly 6 to 12 cycles. TCRdb fed the 5' RACE reads into MiXCR, producing one record per CDR3 protein. The sample contains about 730,000 distinct CDR3 sequences, about 40% of which appear only once. The sample holds a few counts of this clonotype. Every donor gave 7.5 to 10 milliliters of peripheral blood.

This TCR was recovered from an older woman in good health. Sequencing was carried out using blood. V usage is TRBV2 and J usage is TRBJ2-7; 9 bases agree with TRBD1. Here the CDR3 DNA reads TGTGCCAGCAGGGCGAACAACGCCCGACAGACAGGGGGAGAGCAGTACTTC. Protein product: CASRANNARQTGGEQYF.